This entry is about one TCR beta chain. Its antigen is unknown. This sample is part of a study of T cells in localized non-small cell lung cancer. Sequencing used immunoSEQ multiplex PCR; TCRdb keeps in-frame clones, though not all of them. The table includes around 3,700 clones, about 22% detected once. Study-level points and caveats: Longer overall survival was seen with higher T cell density measured in blood. The study found T cell clonality highest in uninvolved adjacent lung, above tumor. Without multi-region sequencing, intratumor heterogeneity could not be excluded. Within adjacent lung there appeared a median 57 of the top 100 tumor clones.

V was trimmed by 2 bases and J by 7 bases, leaving 24 bases between them. CDR3 length equals 17 residues. Germline V gene lookup returns CDR1 SQVTM and CDR2 ANQGSEA. V and J are TRBV29-1 and TRBJ2-1, with D perhaps TRBD2 (7 bases). This clonotype was obtained from a man aged 18-55 years with stage II lung adenocarcinoma. This specimen consisted of lung tumor tissue, obtained before any cancer treatment. DNA of the CDR3: TGCAGCGTTGAATTGTCGGAAGGGGGGGGCCTGGTAAATGAGCAGTTCTTC. This translates into CSVELSEGGGLVNEQFF.